Listed below are T cell receptor beta chains from one sample, sequenced in a study of shared clonotypes between healthy human individuals. The protocol was immunoSEQ multiplex PCR, while the TCRdb copy is restricted to in-frame clones and leaves out a portion. The data contain 2 million to 2.5 million clones, 85% to 95% of them seen just once; the ten biggest clones take up 0.13%. What was sequenced was naive CD4+ T cells sorted from blood. Receptor source: a man younger than 35 in good health. Each CDR3 is given with its conserved first and last residue. A D gene is named only where the DNA matches it firmly.

CDR3,DNA,D,V,J
CASSLAPRISGNTIYF,TGTGCCAGCAGCTTAGCGCCCCGAATCTCTGGAAACACCATATATTTT,.,TRBV7-8,TRBJ1-3
CASSPAVGSASNQPQHF,TGTGCCAGCTCACCGGCTGTAGGGAGTGCAAGCAATCAGCCCCAGCATTTT,.,TRBV18,TRBJ1-5
CASSLRTGGEQPQHF,TGTGCCAGCAGCTTAAGGACAGGGGGGGAGCAGCCCCAGCATTTT,TRBD1,TRBV7-8,TRBJ1-5
CASSEGGQKPYEQYF,TGTGCCAGCAGTGAAGGGGGACAGAAACCCTACGAGCAGTACTTC,TRBD1,TRBV2,TRBJ2-7
CAISEGQARSNQPQHF,TGTGCCATCAGTGAAGGGCAGGCGAGGAGCAATCAGCCCCAGCATTTT,.,TRBV10-3,TRBJ1-5
CASSELGGGLETQYF,TGTGCCAGCAGTGAATTGGGGGGGGGCCTAGAGACCCAGTACTTC,.,TRBV6-1,TRBJ2-5
CASSYSGRGYTF,TGTGCCAGCAGTTACTCGGGGAGAGGCTACACCTTC,.,TRBV6-5,TRBJ1-2
CASSGEKSGGYTF,TGTGCCAGCAGTGGGGAGAAGTCAGGTGGCTACACCTTC,.,TRBV2,TRBJ1-2
CASSYAGPNFNEQFF,TGTGCCAGCTCATATGCAGGGCCAAATTTCAATGAGCAGTTCTTC,.,TRBV18,TRBJ2-1
CASSLMDVPNSPLHF,TGTGCCAGCAGCCTCATGGACGTTCCTAATTCACCCCTCCACTTT,.,TRBV9,TRBJ1-6
CASSPGLAVTNTGELFF,TGTGCCAGCTCACCCGGACTAGCGGTTACGAACACCGGGGAGCTGTTTTTT,TRBD2,TRBV18,TRBJ2-2
CASSQLGKEGQETQYF,TGTGCCAGCAGCCAATTAGGGAAAGAGGGCCAAGAGACCCAGTACTTC,.,TRBV4-2,TRBJ2-5
CASKQTAISYNEQFF,TGTGCCAGCAAACAAACAGCTATTTCCTACAATGAGCAGTTCTTC,.,TRBV6-5,TRBJ2-1
CASRPPGHTEAFF,TGTGCCAGTAGGCCCCCAGGGCATACTGAAGCTTTCTTT,.,TRBV19,TRBJ1-1
CASSGAAGPNQPQHF,TGTGCCAGCAGTGGGGCCGCGGGCCCCAATCAGCCCCAGCATTTT,.,TRBV6-6,TRBJ1-5
CASRGQANTGELFF,TGTGCCTCCAGAGGACAGGCGAACACCGGGGAGCTGTTTTTT,TRBD1,TRBV30,TRBJ2-2
CASSSGLAGGGNEQFF,TGCGCCAGCAGCTCAGGACTAGCGGGGGGAGGTAATGAGCAGTTCTTC,TRBD2,TRBV4-1,TRBJ2-1
CASSRGVVQDEQYF,TGTGCCAGCAGTCGGGGGGTCGTCCAGGACGAGCAGTACTTC,TRBD2,TRBV6-1,TRBJ2-7
CASSESARNYGYTF,TGCGCCAGCAGTGAGTCGGCCCGAAACTATGGCTACACCTTC,.,TRBV10-2,TRBJ1-2
CASSVESGERGHEQYF,TGTGCCAGCAGCGTGGAGTCCGGAGAGAGGGGCCACGAGCAGTACTTC,.,TRBV9,TRBJ2-7
CASSYSGGASYGYTF,TGTGCCAGCAGCTACTCCGGGGGCGCATCTTATGGCTACACCTTC,.,TRBV6-5,TRBJ1-2